This TCR beta chain is drawn from a study of somatic mutations in cytotoxic T cells in rheumatoid arthritis. Study-wide context: In some cases, T-cell populations stained with V beta antibodies were flow-sorted at nearly 100% purity, and these included V beta1+ cells sequenced for TCRB. Notes on the study in general: Between rheumatoid arthritis patients and age-matched healthy controls, CD8+ T-cell clonality showed no significant difference.

The ends were cut back, 1 base at V and 3 bases at J, with 10 bases in the middle. The CDR3 is 14 amino acids. Germline values: CDR1 SEHNR, CDR2 FQNEAQ (reference sequence). This table comes from immunoSEQ multiplex PCR, and its TCRdb copy is limited to in-frame clones, with some not included. The table has over 15,000 clones, about three quarters seen once. Remarks on this clone: Its cognate antigen is unknown.

The CD4+ and CD8+ fractions came from positive magnetic bead selection and were purity-checked by flow cytometry. This TCR was recovered from an adult with rheumatoid arthritis. The chain links TRBV7-9 to TRBJ2-7; D is perhaps TRBD2 (7 bases). The sequencing sample was made of CD8+ T cells sorted from blood. The CDR3 here is CASSLGGGGYEQYF. CDR3 in DNA: TGTGCCAGCAGCTTAGGGGGAGGGGGCTACGAGCAGTACTTC.